The 23 T cell receptor beta chains below come from one sample, sequenced in a study of cytomegalovirus exposure and HLA in healthy donors (dated by TCRdb to 2016 to 2017). Library prep was done by the immunoSEQ multiplex PCR assay. For the multiplex PCR, a mixture combining 60 forward primers for TCR Vbeta segments and 13 reverse primers for TCR Jbeta segments was used. TCRdb re-hosts the immuneACCESS table, in-frame sequences only. Its copies lack some clones; in the studies checked, an unresolved V gene accounts for under half of them, and the cause for the rest is not known. Here the sample has 110,000 to 150,000 clones; roughly a tenth occur a single time. Jointly, the top ten make up about 2% of the sample. The specimen was PBMCs. These receptors were collected from a male donor in good health and CMV-seronegative.

This clone occurred a few times. V is TRBV5-6 and J is TRBJ1-3; possible D gene TRBD1, 6 bases. Germline V gene data show CDR1 as SGHDT and CDR2 as YYEEEE. Trimming removed 4 bases at V and 0 bases at J, with 11 bases between. CDR3 length equals 15 residues. The CDR3 sequence is CASSNGQSSGNTIYF. CDR3 DNA: TGTGCCAGCAGCAACGGACAGAGCTCTGGAAACACCATATATTTT.

This clone was counted a few times. The rearrangement links TRBV27 to TRBJ2-1; maybe TRBD2 (5 bases). CDR1 and CDR2 (germline): MNHEY, SMNVEV (reference sequence). The CDR3 spans 14 residues. Trimming left V 6 bases short and J 8 bases short, with 17 bases between. This chain's CDR3 is CASSPRESGDEQFF. DNA of the CDR3: TGTGCCAGCAGCCCCCGAGAATCCGGGGATGAGCAGTTCTTC.

With regard to this clone: The identical CDR3 is also encoded by other nucleotide sequences in the sample. This rearrangement joins TRBV25-1 to TRBJ2-2; perhaps TRBD1 as D (6 bases). The CDR3 contains 12 residues. Trimming removed 8 bases from V and 6 bases from J, with 10 bases in between. Germline V gene data show CDR1 as MGHDK and CDR2 as SYGVNS. The CDR3 DNA reads as TGTGCCAGCGGCGGACAGCCCGGGGAGCTGTTTTTT. Translation: CASGGQPGELFF.

This chain joins TRBV7-9 and TRBJ2-2; 7 bases align to TRBD2. Germline CDR1 reads SEHNR; CDR2 reads FQNEAQ (reference sequence). CDR3 length: 16 amino acids. V trimming: 5 bases; J trimming: 3 bases; junction bases outside the gene matches: 9. In DNA, the CDR3 is TGTGCCAGCAGCCTAGGGACTACCCCGTACACCGGGGAGCTGTTTTTT. This sequence encodes CASSLGTTPYTGELFF.

The J gene is TRBJ2-1, the V gene TRBV6-1; 11 nucleotides match TRBD2. The CDR3 spans 13 residues. Germline V gives CDR1 MNHNS, CDR2 SASEGT. V shed 6 bases, J shed 7 bases, and the junction held 2 bases outside the gene matches. CDR3: CASRVAGGNEQFF. As DNA, the CDR3 is TGTGCCAGCAGGGTAGCGGGGGGGAATGAGCAGTTCTTC.

The chain joins TRBV7-9 to TRBJ1-2, with TRBD1 matching over 9 bases. The CDR3 consists of 13 residues. The germline CDR1 and CDR2 sequences are SEHNR and FQNEAQ (reference sequence). Germline trimming cut 11 bases from V and 3 bases from J; bases unmatched to any gene: 7. The DNA of the CDR3 is TGTGCCGGTTCGGACAGGGGACACTATGGCTACACCTTC. Its protein product is CAGSDRGHYGYTF.

This clone was detected only a few times. The gene calls are TRBV7-3 and TRBJ2-2; 8 bases are shared with TRBD1. Germline loops: CDR1 SGHTA, CDR2 FQGTGA. The CDR3 sequence is 15 residues long. V gave up 2 bases and J gave up 3 bases; unmatched junction bases: 2. As DNA, the CDR3 is TGTGCCAGCAGCTTACGGACAGGGTACACCGGGGAGCTGTTTTTT. It codes for CASSLRTGYTGELFF.

This clone was counted a few times. The rearrangement uses TRBV21-1 and TRBJ2-4; TRBD2 was called by the table and not checked on the DNA. TRBV21-1 is given as a pseudogene. This CDR3 contains 17 residues. The CDR3 nucleotides are TGTGCCAGCAGCAAAGACGGCAGAATCGAGAGAGGTGACATTCAGTACTTC. It is translated as CASSKDGRIERGDIQYF.

The chain recombines TRBV2 with TRBJ1-1; no clear D. CDR3 size: 13 residues. Trimming took off 7 bases at V and 1 base at J, with 10 bases between the two ends. From germline, CDR1 is SNHLY and CDR2 FYNNEI. CDR3 protein: CASTIRENTEAFF. The CDR3 DNA sequence: TGTGCCAGCACGATAAGAGAGAACACTGAAGCTTTCTTT.

V gene TRBV5-1 combines with J gene TRBJ2-1; D is possibly TRBD2 (6 bases). V was trimmed by 0 bases and J by 2 bases, leaving 12 bases between them. CDR1 is SGHRS and CDR2 is YFSETQ in the germline V gene. The CDR3 length is 16 residues. The DNA of the CDR3 is TGCGCCAGCAGCTTGGGGGGCGGGGTAACCTACAATGAGCAGTTCTTC. Translation gives CASSLGGGVTYNEQFF.

This clone showed up just a few times. The chain combines TRBV28 with TRBJ1-6; D is undetermined. From germline, CDR1 is MDHEN and CDR2 SYDVKM. V dropped 4 bases and J dropped 11 bases, with 9 bases sitting between them. CDR3 length: 12 residues. The CDR3 DNA reads TGTGCCAGCAGTTCCCCTCCGGCACCCCTCCACTTT. It codes for CASSSPPAPLHF.

This clone was detected only a few times. The chain has TRBV5-1 and TRBJ2-3, with 11 bases fitting TRBD2. Per germline, CDR1 SGHRS and CDR2 YFSETQ. The CDR3 runs 16 residues. The J segment lost 3 bases and the V segment lost 0 bases, leaving 3 bases of the junction unmatched. The chain's CDR3 is CASSLATSGMTDTQYF. The CDR3 nucleotides read TGCGCCAGCAGCTTGGCGACTAGCGGGATGACAGATACGCAGTATTTT.

In regard to this clone: The sample carries other DNA sequences with the same CDR3. CDR3 nucleotide sequence: TGTGCCGGGCGCCTCCTTCGCACAGATACGCAGTATTTT. Its translation: CAGRLLRTDTQYF. The rearrangement joins TRBV7-9 to TRBJ2-3; D not certain. Germline CDR1 is SEHNR and CDR2 is FQNEAQ (reference sequence). V lost 11 bases and J lost 1, with 13 bases in between. This CDR3 is built from 13 residues.

The chain joins TRBV6-4 to TRBJ2-1; TRBD2 agrees at 8 bases. Germline trimming cut 2 bases from V and 5 bases from J; bases unmatched to any gene: 8. Germline V gives CDR1 MRHNA, CDR2 SNTAGT. The CDR3 is 16 amino acids. The chain's CDR3 is CASSDTSGRGDNEQFF. The CDR3 nucleotides read TGTGCCAGCAGTGACACGTCTGGGCGGGGGGACAATGAGCAGTTCTTC.

This clone was picked up a small number of times. The chain carries TRBV28 and TRBJ1-1, with 7 bases aligning to TRBD1. Unmatched junction bases numbered 3, after V lost 5 bases and J lost 0 bases. Germline V gene data show CDR1 as MDHEN and CDR2 as SYDVKM. This CDR3 contains 14 residues. The CDR3 nucleotides are TGTGCCAGCAGTACGACAGGGATGAACACTGAAGCTTTCTTT. Translated: CASSTTGMNTEAFF.

This clone was detected a few times. The V and J genes are TRBV29-1 and TRBJ1-2; 9 bases align to TRBD1. CDR3 size: 13 residues. V trimming: 4 bases; J trimming: 5 bases; junction bases outside the gene matches: 5. Germline-derived CDR1 and CDR2 are SQVTM and ANQGSEA. In DNA form, the CDR3 reads TGCAGCGTTGTCCGACAGGGGGGGTATGGCTACACCTTC. As protein: CSVVRQGGYGYTF.

This clone was detected a few times. The chain is built from TRBV29-1 and TRBJ1-1, with 8 bases aligning to TRBD1. The CDR3 sequence is 13 residues long. V dropped 5 bases and J dropped 1; count of bases not matched to a gene: 3. Germline CDR1 reads SQVTM; CDR2 reads ANQGSEA. CDR3: CSVRDRRNTEAFF. The CDR3 DNA is TGCAGCGTTAGGGACAGGAGGAACACTGAAGCTTTCTTT.

CDR3 sequence (DNA): TGTGCCAGTAGTATAGGTTTCGGTGGGCAGGGTGCGCAGTATTTT. The encoded protein is CASSIGFGGQGAQYF. The rearrangement links TRBV19 to TRBJ2-3; D is perhaps TRBD1 (5 bases). Germline loops: CDR1 LNHDA, CDR2 SQIVND (reference sequence). CDR3 length: 15 residues. Trimming took 1 base from V and 10 from J, leaving 18 bases between them.

This chain joins TRBV5-4 and TRBJ1-2; D gene ambiguous. The CDR3 spans 13 residues. The V gene lost 6 bases and the J gene lost 4 bases, with 13 bases spanning the gap. Per the germline V gene, CDR1 is SGHNT and CDR2 is YYREEE (reference sequence). CDR3 region: CASTMWSGYGYTF. CDR3 in DNA: TGTGCCAGCACCATGTGGAGTGGCTATGGCTACACCTTC.

The genes are TRBV19 and TRBJ1-2; TRBD1 might be the D (6 bases). This CDR3 has 13 amino acids. CDR1 LNHDA and CDR2 SQIVND come from the germline V gene (reference sequence). Trimming left V 3 bases short and J 8 bases short, with 13 bases between. The CDR3 region has the DNA TGTGCCAGTAGTATGGCCAGGGGCAACGGCTACACCTTC. As protein: CASSMARGNGYTF.

The chain links TRBV7-9 to TRBJ1-1; no definite D call. Trimming removed 3 bases at V and 3 bases at J, with 14 bases between. The CDR3 is 15 amino acids. Per germline, CDR1 SEHNR and CDR2 FQNEAQ (reference sequence). CDR3: CASSFKPLSDTEAFF. The CDR3 region has the DNA TGTGCCAGCAGCTTCAAGCCCCTATCGGACACTGAAGCTTTCTTT.

The chain carries TRBV5-1 and TRBJ2-2, with 8 positions matching TRBD1. The V segment lost 5 bases and the J segment 7 bases; nucleotides outside the gene matches: 10. The CDR3 runs 15 residues. In germline, CDR1 is SGHRS, CDR2 YFSETQ. The CDR3: CASRAAGGVDGELFF. As DNA, the CDR3 is TGCGCCAGCAGAGCGGCAGGGGGCGTAGACGGGGAGCTGTTTTTT.

This clone was observed a handful of times. The chain carries TRBV5-6 and TRBJ1-4; TRBD1 matches 8 bases. The CDR3 runs to 14 residues. Germline CDR1 and CDR2: SGHDT and YYEEEE. J was trimmed by 8 bases and V by 0 bases; bases with no gene match: 3. The CDR3 coding sequence is TGTGCCAGCAGCTTGGGTGCAGGGGGCGAAAAACTGTTTTTT. This codes for CASSLGAGGEKLFF.